The T cell receptor (beta chain) under discussion was sequenced for a study of cytotoxic CD8 clonotypes in ibrutinib-treated CLL. Background on the study: By median 68 months, roughly 12 had progressed and approximately 15 stayed remitted; responses had been 2 complete and approximately 24 partial. Patients gave response samples after a median about eleven months of treatment, range 6 to 36.

TCRdb's table, derived via immunoSEQ multiplex PCR, lists solely in-frame clones and lacks some. The sample gives 150,000 or so clones, 70% to 90% of which show up once; roughly 3% is in the top ten. As to this clone: The antigen remains unidentified.

The study's findings and limits: Starting clonality was above that of age-matched healthy donors and tracked circulating CD8+ T-cell counts.

CDR1 MNHEY and CDR2 SMNVEV come from the germline V gene (reference sequence). CDR3 size: 14 residues. V dropped 7 bases and J dropped 2; count of bases not matched to a gene: 5. The J gene is TRBJ2-7, the V gene TRBV27; 10 nucleotides match TRBD1. Sequencing used PBMCs, obtained at disease progression, from a patient treated with ibrutinib. The TCR was taken from a human donor with chronic lymphocytic leukemia. This CDR3 reads CASTRGQGAYEQYF. The CDR3 DNA follows: TGTGCCAGCACCCGAGGACAGGGGGCCTACGAGCAGTACTTC.